The clone carrying this T cell receptor beta chain appeared a few times. The antigen remains undetermined. Trimming stripped 1 base from V and 4 bases from J, with 10 bases between. Germline V CDR1 and CDR2: SEHNR, FQNEAQ (reference sequence). CDR3 length: 14 residues. A single record per CDR3 protein comes from TCRdb applying MiXCR to the reads. The sample has around 900,000 distinct CDR3 sequences, under 40% seen once. This sample is part of a study of T cell repertoires in cytomegalovirus infection. The source is a human donor in good health (CMV status not recorded). Some clones in this sample may be carry-over from other donors' samples. The chain joins TRBV7-9 to TRBJ1-1; D gene uncertain. Sample: cultured CD8+ T cells from PBMCs, taken from culture after CMV antigen stimulation. The chain's CDR3 is CASSLGWVTTEAFF. The CDR3 bases are TGTGCCAGCAGCTTAGGCTGGGTTACCACTGAAGCTTTCTTT.